Listed below are T cell receptor beta chains from one sample, sequenced in a study of blood T cell repertoires in COVID-19. Generated by immunoSEQ multiplex PCR, the TCRdb table keeps only in-frame clones and is missing some. The repertoire holds hundreds of thousands of clones, nearly 90% seen once, with around 0.97% in the top ten. The sample consisted of peripheral blood. Receptor source: a woman between 35 and 50 years old with COVID-19, enrolled during active disease. CDR3s include the opening cysteine and the closing phenylalanine or tryptophan. The order of the fields is V gene, CDR3 length, J gene, D gene, CDR3 DNA, CDR3 protein. A D gene is named only where the DNA matches it firmly.

>TRBV30|13|TRBJ1-1|-
TGTGCCTGGAGTGTACTGGTGAACACTGAAGCTTTCTTT
CAWSVLVNTEAFF
>TRBV28|17|TRBJ2-4|-
TGTGCCAGCAGCCTGCCTCGACAGGCCAATGACAAAAACATTCAGTACTTC
CASSLPRQANDKNIQYF
>TRBV5-1|14|TRBJ1-1|-
TGCGCCAGCAGGTCGGGGGGTAAAGAGACTGAAGCTTTCTTT
CASRSGGKETEAFF
>TRBV28|15|TRBJ2-7|TRBD1
TGTGCCAGCATCCACCAGGGACAGGGAACCTACGAGCAGTACTTC
CASIHQGQGTYEQYF
>TRBV6-1|17|TRBJ2-7|-
TGTGCCAGCAGTGAATCTAGTCTTGCGGGGATAAACTACGAGCAGTACTTC
CASSESSLAGINYEQYF
>TRBV20-1|11|TRBJ1-5|-
TGCAGTGCGGCACAGGGTCAGCCCCAGCATTTT
CSAAQGQPQHF
>TRBV9|14|TRBJ1-1|-
TGTGCCAGCAGCGTAGTCTTCGGGAACACTGAAGCTTTCTTT
CASSVVFGNTEAFF
>TRBV5-5|14|TRBJ1-5|-
TGTGCCAGCAGCTTGGGGCCGCACAATCAGCCCCAGCATTTT
CASSLGPHNQPQHF
>TRBV29-1|17|TRBJ2-1|TRBD2
TGCAGCGTTGAAGAAGCCGGTAGCGGGCGGACCTACAATGAGCAGTTCTTC
CSVEEAGSGRTYNEQFF
>TRBV28|14|TRBJ1-1|TRBD1
TGTGCCAGCAGTTCAAGGGGGCTGAACACTGAAGCTTTCTTT
CASSSRGLNTEAFF